One and the same sample provided the 29 T cell receptor beta chains below, sequenced in a study of blood T cell repertoires in COVID-19. Clones were read by immunoSEQ multiplex PCR, and TCRdb kept only the in-frame ones, dropping some. The profile covers some 150,000 clones, with approximately 90% appearing a single time and approximately 4.2% taken by the ten largest. The source material was peripheral blood. Receptors were obtained from a middle-aged woman with acute or convalescent COVID-19.

The chain uses TRBV5-1 and TRBJ2-3; 14 nucleotides agree with TRBD2. This CDR3 spans 16 amino acids. After removal of 4 bases from V and 7 bases from J, the junction contained 8 bases not matched to a gene. The V gene's germline CDR1 is SGHRS and CDR2 YFSETQ. The CDR3 here is CASSLGTSGSVNTQYF. CDR3 nucleotides: TGCGCCAGCAGCCTAGGGACTAGCGGGAGCGTTAATACGCAGTATTTT.

This chain links TRBV5-8 with TRBJ1-5, with TRBD1 identical over 9 bases. Germline CDR1 is SGHTS and CDR2 is YDEGEE. The J segment lost 3 bases and the V segment lost 2 bases, leaving 6 bases of the junction unmatched. The CDR3 has 16 residues. The CDR3 DNA reads as TGTGCCAGCAGCTTTCCCGGGACAGGGATCAATCAGCCCCAGCATTTT. It codes for CASSFPGTGINQPQHF.

The rearrangement uses TRBV5-1 and TRBJ1-1; D is perhaps TRBD1 (6 bases). This CDR3 comprises 14 residues. Looked up from germline, CDR1 is SGHRS and CDR2 is YFSETQ. V lost 7 bases, J lost 3 bases, and 16 bases lay in between. CDR3 region: CASRRQATHTEAFF. CDR3 nucleotides: TGCGCCAGCCGTAGACAGGCAACTCACACTGAAGCTTTCTTT.

V and J are TRBV10-3 and TRBJ1-2, with D perhaps TRBD1 (6 bases). With 3 bases removed from V and 6 bases from J, the gap between germline ends came to 11 bases. The length of the CDR3 is 13 residues. Germline CDR1 and CDR2: ENHRY and SYGVKD. The CDR3 DNA is TGTGCCATCAGTGATTCAGGGGCCGATGGCTACACCTTC. It specifies CAISDSGADGYTF.

A single count supports this clone. The rearrangement uses TRBV7-2 and TRBJ2-7; 9 bases align to TRBD2. Trimming removed 5 bases from V and 0 bases from J; junction bases left unmatched: 5. The CDR3 has 15 residues. Germline CDR1 and CDR2: SGHTA and FQGNSA. CDR3 amino acids: CASSHGLASSYEQYF. CDR3 sequence (DNA): TGTGCCAGCAGCCATGGACTAGCGAGCTCCTACGAGCAGTACTTC.

The J gene is TRBJ2-1, the V gene TRBV7-3, with D possibly matching TRBD2 (5 bases). Germline CDR1 reads SGHTA; CDR2 reads FQGTGA. The ends were cut back, 5 bases at V and 10 bases at J, with 12 bases in the middle. This CDR3 has 12 residues. The CDR3 reads CASSTLASEQFF. In DNA, the CDR3 is TGTGCCAGCAGCACATTAGCGTCCGAGCAGTTCTTC.

DNA of the CDR3: TGTGCCAGCAGCTTATTCGGGACTAGCGGGAACAATGAGCAGTTCTTC. Translated, it gives CASSLFGTSGNNEQFF. The rearrangement uses TRBV7-2 and TRBJ2-1; 13 nucleotides align to TRBD2. The CDR3 extends over 16 amino acids. The junction had 3 bases not matched to a gene; V was cut back by 2 bases and J by 5 bases. Germline CDR1 SGHTA, CDR2 FQGNSA.

The rearrangement links TRBV19 to TRBJ1-5; unclear D gene. Between the trimmed V and J ends, which lost 5 bases and 0 bases, there was a span of 17 bases. This CDR3 is built from 17 residues. In germline, CDR1 is LNHDA, CDR2 SQIVND (reference sequence). The CDR3 DNA follows: TGTGCCAGTAGTCCCCATTACAACAGTTATAGCAATCAGCCCCAGCATTTT. It yields the protein CASSPHYNSYSNQPQHF.

This clone occurred once. The junction does not match germline at one end; this may be a read error. The chain is built from TRBV15 and TRBJ1-3, with 8 bases lining up with TRBD1. The CDR3 covers 12 residues. Germline CDR1 and CDR2: LNHNV and YYDKDF (reference sequence). This CDR3 reads CATSGGTGFVHF. The DNA for the CDR3 is TGTGCCACCAGCGGGGGGACAGGTTTTGTTCATTTT.

The rearrangement uses TRBV6-2 or TRBV6-3 and TRBJ1-2, with D unclear. The CDR3 length is 13 residues. Trimming removed 2 bases from V and 6 bases from J, with 10 bases in between. Germline CDR1 and CDR2: MNHEY and SVGEGT. CDR3 in amino acids: CASSYLPVDGYTF. CDR3 nucleotide sequence: TGTGCCAGCAGTTACCTCCCTGTTGATGGCTACACCTTC.

This sequence joins TRBV10-2 and TRBJ2-7; TRBD2 agrees at 10 bases. The CDR3 is 17 amino acids. J was trimmed by 0 bases and V by 8 bases; bases with no gene match: 13. Germline lookup yields CDR1 WSHSY and CDR2 SAAADI. CDR3 nucleotides: TGCGCCAGCCAGACGTCTAGCGGGAGTAAAAGCTCCTACGAGCAGTACTTC. Its protein product is CASQTSSGSKSSYEQYF.

This clone is a singleton in its sample. The chain combines TRBV7-9 with TRBJ2-3; TRBD2 aligns across 9 bases. V trimming: 4 bases; J trimming: 4 bases; junction bases outside the gene matches: 3. The CDR3 length is 14 residues. Germline CDR1 SEHNR, CDR2 FQNEAQ (reference sequence). CDR3 loop: CASSYRTSADTQYF. In DNA, the CDR3 is TGTGCCAGCAGCTACCGGACTAGCGCAGATACGCAGTATTTT.

The rearrangement joins TRBV24-1 to TRBJ1-2; the D is unclear. V was shortened by 1 base and J by 6 bases, with 5 bases between the two germline ends. CDR1 is KGHDR and CDR2 is SFDVKD in the germline V gene. The CDR3 has 12 amino acids. CDR3 amino acids: CATSDFQDGYTF. CDR3 sequence (DNA): TGTGCCACCAGTGATTTTCAGGATGGCTACACCTTC.

In this sample, this clone turned up a few times. The V gene is TRBV2, the J gene TRBJ2-1, with a possible D match to TRBD1 (6 bases). Between the trimmed V and J ends, which lost 4 bases and 9 bases, there was a span of 13 bases. The germline gives CDR1 SNHLY, CDR2 FYNNEI. This CDR3 contains 13 residues. The CDR3 reads CASSVGGFGEQFF. The DNA for the CDR3 is TGTGCCAGCAGTGTAGGGGGATTTGGTGAGCAGTTCTTC. Combining the CDR3 with reference TRBV2 and TRBJ2-1 gives the whole variable domain EPEVTQTPSHQVTQMGQEVILRCVPISNHLYFYWYRQILGQKVEFLVSFYNNEISEKSEIFDDQFSVERPDGSNFTLKIRSTKLEDSAMYFCASSVGGFGEQFFGPGTRLTVL.

The chain employs TRBV29-1 and TRBJ2-7; D possibly corresponds to TRBD2 (7 bases). The V and J ends lost 4 bases and 2 bases respectively, with 15 bases between them. CDR3 size: 14 residues. CDR1 is SQVTM and CDR2 is ANQGSEA in the germline V gene. This CDR3 reads CSVGEGDYTYEQYF. CDR3 DNA: TGCAGCGTTGGCGAGGGGGACTATACCTACGAGCAGTACTTC.

The genes are TRBV7-2 and TRBJ2-3; 7 bases agree with TRBD1. Trimming removed 5 bases from V and 3 bases from J; junction bases left unmatched: 8. The germline CDR1 and CDR2 sequences are SGHTA and FQGNSA. This CDR3 has 15 residues. CDR3 bases: TGTGCCAGCAGCCAGAGGACAGGTGGGACAGATACGCAGTATTTT. Protein sequence: CASSQRTGGTDTQYF.

CDR3 amino acids: CASSPGDYGYTF. Written as DNA, the CDR3 is TGTGCCAGCAGTCCAGGGGACTATGGCTACACCTTC. The gene calls are TRBV21-1 and TRBJ1-2; no DNA check was done on the table's D call, TRBD1. TRBV21-1 is given as a pseudogene. The CDR3 consists of 12 residues.

V is TRBV2 and J is TRBJ2-1, with 12 bases that match TRBD1. V was pared by 8 bases and J by 4 bases, with 9 bases of the junction left unmatched. The CDR3 has 16 residues. The germline CDR1 and CDR2 sequences are SNHLY and FYNNEI. CDR3 sequence: CASAKGTGGGYNEQFF. The CDR3 bases are TGTGCCAGCGCCAAAGGGACAGGGGGCGGGTACAATGAGCAGTTCTTC.

The chain recombines TRBV7-8 with TRBJ2-7; 9 nucleotides match TRBD1. V dropped 6 bases and J dropped 1; count of bases not matched to a gene: 7. This CDR3 contains 15 residues. Germline V gene lookup returns CDR1 SGHVS and CDR2 FQNEAQ. This CDR3 is CASRIRTGESYEQYF. CDR3 DNA sequence: TGTGCCAGCAGGATTCGGACAGGGGAATCCTACGAGCAGTACTTC.

The chain carries TRBV19 and TRBJ2-3; 8 nucleotides align to TRBD1. The CDR3 totals 13 residues. Trimming took 6 bases from V and 6 from J; bases not matched to a gene: 5. Germline V gene sequence: CDR1 LNHDA, CDR2 SQIVND (reference sequence). The CDR3 sequence is CASSEGQGDTQYF. The CDR3 DNA is TGTGCCAGTAGCGAAGGACAGGGCGATACGCAGTATTTT.

The genes are TRBV2 and TRBJ1-5, with D possibly matching TRBD1 (5 bases). Trimming pared 3 bases from V and 9 bases from J, leaving 24 bases between. This CDR3 is built from 17 residues. Germline loops: CDR1 SNHLY, CDR2 FYNNEI. CDR3 residues: CASSEVIVGARNGPQHF. In DNA form, the CDR3 reads TGTGCCAGCAGTGAGGTTATCGTAGGGGCGCGAAACGGGCCCCAGCATTTT. The full variable domain, its missing parts supplied by reference TRBV2 and TRBJ1-5, is EPEVTQTPSHQVTQMGQEVILRCVPISNHLYFYWYRQILGQKVEFLVSFYNNEISEKSEIFDDQFSVERPDGSNFTLKIRSTKLEDSAMYFCASSEVIVGARNGPQHFGDGTRLSIL.

The V and J genes are TRBV11-2 and TRBJ2-1, with a possible D match to TRBD1 (7 bases). The CDR3 is 17 amino acids. V lost 5 bases and J lost 3, with 20 bases in between. Per germline, CDR1 SGHAT and CDR2 FQNNGV. The CDR3 sequence: CASSRRTGMGLYNEQFF. The CDR3 DNA reads as TGTGCCAGCAGCCGAAGGACAGGAATGGGACTCTACAATGAGCAGTTCTTC.

The chain carries TRBV4-1 and TRBJ1-2; a weak D match, TRBD1 (6 bases). Trimming took off 1 base at V and 5 bases at J, with 14 bases between the two ends. The CDR3 totals 15 residues. Germline V lookup: CDR1 MGHRA, CDR2 YSYEKL. CDR3 protein: CASSQVSRGGYGYTF. CDR3 sequence (DNA): TGCGCCAGCAGCCAAGTATCCAGGGGAGGGTATGGCTACACCTTC.

In the case of this clone: The limits of the CDR3 on the DNA are not certain, so only TCRdb's listed CDR3 is given. The rearrangement joins TRBV5-8 to TRBJ2-4; the table's D call TRBD2 went unverified against the DNA. The CDR3 is 13 residues long, counting both termini. The germline V gene encodes CDR1 SGHTS and CDR2 YDEGEE. The CDR3 region is CASSWGVGTPFSF.

The CDR3 loop is CASSYPRGGPHEQFF. In nucleotides, the CDR3 is TGTGCCAGCAGTTACCCACGGGGGGGCCCCCATGAGCAGTTCTTC. This chain uses TRBV6-2 or TRBV6-3 with TRBJ2-1, with TRBD2 identical over 8 bases. In germline, CDR1 is MNHEY, CDR2 SVGEGT. The CDR3 extends over 15 amino acids. The V and J ends lost 2 bases and 8 bases, in that order; junction bases with no gene match: 8.

The gene calls are TRBV3-1 (or the pseudogene TRBV3-2) and TRBJ2-5, with D perhaps TRBD2 (5 bases). Trimming pared 1 base from V and 5 bases from J, leaving 8 bases between. The germline V gene has CDR1 LGHDT and CDR2 YNNKEL (reference sequence). This CDR3 is 13 amino acids long. CDR3 loop: CASSQAGDETQYF. The DNA of the CDR3 is TGTGCCAGCAGCCAAGCCGGGGATGAGACCCAGTACTTC.

This rearrangement joins TRBV9 to TRBJ1-1; TRBD1 might be the D (6 bases). Germline CDR1 is SGDLS and CDR2 is YYNGEE. The germline V and J ends were trimmed by 4 bases and 0 bases, with 10 bases remaining between them. The CDR3 consists of 14 residues. The CDR3 loop is CASSPRGMNTEAFF. The CDR3 region has the DNA TGTGCCAGCAGCCCCAGGGGCATGAACACTGAAGCTTTCTTT.

The chain carries TRBV4-3 and TRBJ2-3; D not certain. The CDR3 is made up of 15 amino acids. Germline V gene data show CDR1 as LGHNA and CDR2 as YSLEER. Trimming took off 0 bases at V and 4 bases at J, with 11 bases between the two ends. CDR3 coding DNA: TGCGCCAGCAGCCAAGATCTCGAGCGACCAGATACGCAGTATTTT. Encoded protein: CASSQDLERPDTQYF.

The CDR3 region has the DNA TGCAGTGCTAGTGGAAGCGCAGGGCTGGGAAACACCATATATTTT. Its translation: CSASGSAGLGNTIYF. The J gene is TRBJ1-3, the V gene TRBV20-1; maybe TRBD1 (5 bases). V was pared by 3 bases and J by 4 bases, with 16 bases between. The germline gives CDR1 DFQATT, CDR2 SNEGSKA (reference sequence). The CDR3 runs to 15 residues.